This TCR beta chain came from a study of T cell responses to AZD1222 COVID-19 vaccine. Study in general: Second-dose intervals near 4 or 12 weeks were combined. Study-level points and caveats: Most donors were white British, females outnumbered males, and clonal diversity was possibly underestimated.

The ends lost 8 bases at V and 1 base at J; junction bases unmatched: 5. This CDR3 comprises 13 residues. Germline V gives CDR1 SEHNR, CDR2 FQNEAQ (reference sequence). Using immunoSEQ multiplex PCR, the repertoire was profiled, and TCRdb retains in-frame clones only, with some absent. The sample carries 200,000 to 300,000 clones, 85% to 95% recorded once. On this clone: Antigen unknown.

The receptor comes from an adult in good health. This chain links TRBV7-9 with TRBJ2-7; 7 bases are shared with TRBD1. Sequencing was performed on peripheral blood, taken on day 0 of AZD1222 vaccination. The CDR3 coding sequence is TGTGCCAGCTCCGGGACAGAGTCCTACGAGCAGTACTTC. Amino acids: CASSGTESYEQYF.